This T cell receptor (beta chain) was identified during a study of T cells in Graves' hyperthyroidism and ophthalmopathy. Study results and limitations: With a median lead of 6.5 months before onset, the model predicted ophthalmopathy. The majority of expanded thyroid clonotypes above 0.001 also appeared in blood. A model using 13 V-J features told ophthalmopathy apart from stable hyperthyroidism.

Per the germline V gene, CDR1 is SGHRS and CDR2 is YFSETQ. The length of the CDR3 is 13 residues. TCR beta CDR3 regions were amplified from RNA. First-round RT-PCR targeting the TCR CDR3 was performed with the HTBI primer set. MiXCR, applied by TCRdb to the multiplex PCR reads, yields one record per CDR3 protein. The profile shows hundreds of thousands of distinct CDR3 sequences, more than 20% of them singletons. Clinical symptoms, serum thyroxine and TRAb, thyroid ultrasound and orbital computed tomography were used for the diagnoses. This clonotype was detected a few times. Its antigen is not known. A read error may account for a junction end that differs from germline.

The J gene is TRBJ2-5, the V gene TRBV5-1; possibly TRBD2 for D (6 bases). The material sequenced was blood. The clonotype comes from a man younger than 40 with Graves' ophthalmopathy. CDR3 region: CASSPRLGEAQYF. The CDR3 nucleotides read TGCGCCAGCAGCCCAAGACTAGGAGAGGCCCAGTACTTC.